Presented here are 21 T cell receptor beta chains from one specimen sequenced in a study of post-analysis software for immune sequencing data. General study results and limits: When patients were compared with controls, a handful of TRBV segments were more frequent, TRBV5-6, TRBV5-1 and TRBV20-1 among them.

For these receptors, no antigen is known. Included in the TCR beta cDNA libraries were unique molecular identifiers. TCRdb independently ran MiXCR on the PCR reads; one entry per CDR3 protein. The sample shows more than 450,000 distinct CDR3 sequences, about a third of them seen only once. What was sequenced was blood. All receptors come from a girl between 2 and 17 years old with multiple sclerosis.

This chain links TRBV7-9 with TRBJ2-5, with D perhaps being TRBD1 or TRBD2 (5 bases each). V was pared by 1 base and J by 3 bases, with 15 bases between. Germline V gene data show CDR1 as SEHNR and CDR2 as FQNEAQ (reference sequence). The CDR3 spans 16 residues. CDR3 bases: TGTGCCAGCAGCTTAGAGGGAGCGGTGGGGGAAGAGACCCAGTACTTC. Encoded protein: CASSLEGAVGEETQYF.

The chain combines TRBV7-6 with TRBJ2-2; no definite D call. V gave up 1 base and J gave up 6 bases, with 12 bases separating them. The CDR3 covers 15 residues. The germline V gene encodes CDR1 SGHVS and CDR2 FNYEAQ. The CDR3 bases are TGTGCCAGCAGCTTAGTCGTAGGCGGCCCCGGGGAGCTGTTTTTT. Its translation: CASSLVVGGPGELFF.

In this sample, this clonotype turned up many times. The chain couples TRBV12-3 or TRBV12-4 to TRBJ1-6, with D maybe TRBD1 (5 bases). There are 14 residues in the CDR3. Trimming took off 5 bases at V and 7 bases at J, with 12 bases between the two ends. CDR3 nucleotide sequence: TGTGCCAGCAGTCTCAGGGAAGGGAATTCACCCCTCCACTTT. It specifies CASSLREGNSPLHF.

The chain combines TRBV11-2 with TRBJ2-3, with 8 positions matching TRBD1. The CDR3 has 17 residues. J was trimmed by 6 bases and V by 4 bases; bases with no gene match: 15. Germline CDR1 is SGHAT and CDR2 is FQNNGV. The CDR3 reads CASSSTPRTGIDDTQYF. The CDR3 nucleotides read TGTGCCAGCAGCTCGACCCCTAGGACAGGGATCGACGATACGCAGTATTTT.

This chain joins TRBV6-5 and TRBJ2-2, with D possibly being TRBD2 (6 bases). Trimming stripped 2 bases from V and 1 base from J, with 11 bases between. The CDR3 runs 16 residues. Germline V CDR1 and CDR2: MNHEY, SVGAGI. Here the CDR3 DNA reads TGTGCCAGCAGTTACAACGGGGGAGTGAACACCGGGGAGCTGTTTTTT. Translation: CASSYNGGVNTGELFF.

The genes are TRBV3-1 and TRBJ2-7, with D possibly matching TRBD2 (5 bases). With the DNA end fitting TRBJ2-5 better, the J assignment may be wrong. The CDR3 is 15 residues long. Germline CDR1 reads LGHDT; CDR2 reads YNNKEL (reference sequence). In DNA, the CDR3 is TGTGCCAGCAGCCAAGTCCGGCTAGCCCCAGAGACCCAGTACTTC. This codes for CASSQVRLAPETQYF.

This clonotype was detected once. One junction end disagrees with the germline gene, perhaps due to a read error. The V and J genes are TRBV20-1 and TRBJ2-1; D is perhaps TRBD1 (6 bases). The germline CDR1 and CDR2 sequences are DFQATT and SNEGSKA (reference sequence). This CDR3 spans 14 amino acids. CDR3 sequence: CSAGELGQYNEQFF. Written as DNA, the CDR3 is TGCAGTGCTGGAGAACTTGGACAGTACAATGAGCAGTTCTTC.

This clonotype was detected once. The chain has TRBV20-1 and TRBJ1-2; unclear D gene. Trimming stripped 3 bases from V and 0 bases from J, with 11 bases between. This CDR3 is built from 14 residues. The germline gives CDR1 DFQATT, CDR2 SNEGSKA (reference sequence). This CDR3 is CSASGRKTNYGYTF. The CDR3 coding sequence is TGCAGTGCTAGTGGCCGGAAGACTAACTATGGCTACACCTTC.

The J gene is TRBJ1-5, the V gene TRBV20-1; the D gene is possibly TRBD1 (5 bases). The V end lost 4 bases, the J end lost 9 bases, and 25 bases lay between the germline ends. This CDR3 comprises 16 residues. CDR1 and CDR2 from the germline V gene are DFQATT and SNEGSKA (reference sequence). CDR3 nucleotides: TGCAGTGCTATTATGGGGGGGAGGGCAGCAAGTCGGCCCCAGCATTTT. Its translation is CSAIMGGRAASRPQHF.

The chain is built from TRBV5-6 and TRBJ1-5; the D is unclear. The V end was cut by 4 bases, the J end by 1 base, with 12 bases between. Germline CDR1 is SGHDT and CDR2 is YYEEEE. The CDR3 has 15 amino acids. CDR3 nucleotides: TGTGCCAGCAGCCCCTCCGGGTCCAGCAATCAGCCCCAGCATTTT. Its translation is CASSPSGSSNQPQHF.

The gene calls are TRBV6-5 and TRBJ2-6, with D unresolved. CDR3 length: 14 residues. Trimming stripped 0 bases from V and 4 bases from J, with 4 bases between. In germline, CDR1 is MNHEY, CDR2 SVGAGI. The CDR3 bases are TGTGCCAGCAGTTACTCGTTCGGGGCCAACGTCCTGACTTTC. It yields the protein CASSYSFGANVLTF.

The CDR3 nucleotides read TGCGCCAGCAGCTTGGTCGGGACGGACTACGAGCAGTACTTC. This codes for CASSLVGTDYEQYF. The V call is TRBV5-1, the J call TRBJ2-7, with D perhaps being TRBD1 or TRBD2 (5 bases each). The germline CDR1 and CDR2 sequences are SGHRS and YFSETQ. V was pared by 0 bases and J by 3 bases, with 10 bases between. The CDR3 sequence is 14 residues long.

The CDR3 bases are TGTGCCAGCAGAGCGGCGACCCGCGAGACCCAGTACTTC. This codes for CASRAATRETQYF. This chain connects TRBV28 to TRBJ2-5; the D gene is possibly TRBD2 (5 bases). The V end was cut by 6 bases, the J end by 5 bases, with 13 bases between. Germline assignment: CDR1 MDHEN and CDR2 SYDVKM. The CDR3 runs 13 residues.

The chain recombines TRBV7-9 with TRBJ1-2, with D possibly TRBD1 on 5 matching bases. Trimming stripped 1 base from V and 8 bases from J, with 23 bases between. The CDR3 sequence is 17 residues long. CDR1 SEHNR and CDR2 FQNEAQ come from the germline V gene (reference sequence). The CDR3 DNA follows: TGTGCCAGCAGCTTAGAAGGTGCAGGGAGGGCCGATGGAGGCTACACCTTC. Protein: CASSLEGAGRADGGYTF.

In this sample, this clonotype turned up many times. The chain links TRBV6-5 to TRBJ2-5; no reliable D call. V lost 6 bases to trimming and J lost 2 bases, with 16 bases between them. Per the germline V gene, CDR1 is MNHEY and CDR2 is SVGAGI. The CDR3 covers 15 residues. The CDR3, as DNA: TGTGCCAGCAGGAGAGGACGGCTTACACAAGAGACCCAGTACTTC. Amino acid sequence: CASRRGRLTQETQYF.

Concerning this clonotype itself: At one boundary the junction diverges from the germline segment, which might be a read error. The chain is built from TRBV12-3 or TRBV12-4 and TRBJ2-5; D gene unclear. The CDR3 is 12 residues long. The CDR3 nucleotides are TGTACCAGCAGTTTTAGAGGTGGGACCCAGTACTTC. As protein: CTSSFRGGTQYF.

The rearrangement uses TRBV20-1 and TRBJ2-3, with D tentatively TRBD1 (6 bases). Germline CDR1 and CDR2: DFQATT and SNEGSKA (reference sequence). This CDR3 comprises 14 residues. V lost 6 bases and J lost 0, with 13 bases in between. The CDR3 DNA is TGCAGTGCCCTAAGGGACACCAGCACAGATACGCAGTATTTT. Its translation is CSALRDTSTDTQYF.

This clonotype appeared many times. Here the CDR3 reads CASSQRPGSTDTQYF. In DNA, the CDR3 is TGCGCCAGCAGCCAGCGGCCGGGGAGCACAGATACGCAGTATTTT. The rearrangement uses TRBV4-1 and TRBJ2-3, with D possibly being TRBD2 (5 bases). Per the germline V gene, CDR1 is MGHRA and CDR2 is YSYEKL. This CDR3 has 15 residues. The ends were cut back, 3 bases at V and 0 bases at J, with 10 bases in the middle.

The chain has TRBV6-2 or TRBV6-3 and TRBJ2-7; possible D gene TRBD2, 5 bases. The germline V gene has CDR1 MNHEY and CDR2 SVGEGT. Trimming cost V 3 bases and J 0 bases, with 6 bases left between them. The CDR3 has 13 amino acids. The CDR3 region is CASSYRGSYEQYF. CDR3 nucleotide sequence: TGTGCCAGCAGTTATCGGGGCTCCTACGAGCAGTACTTC.

The V and J genes are TRBV10-2 and TRBJ2-1; TRBD1 or TRBD2 may be the D gene (7 bases each). Gene TRBJ2-7 matches the end of the DNA better, so the J call may be wrong. Germline values: CDR1 WSHSY, CDR2 SAAADI. This CDR3 is 15 amino acids long. The CDR3 nucleotides are TGCGCCAGCAGTGATTGGGAGGGGGCCTACAATGAGCAGTACTTC. As protein: CASSDWEGAYNEQYF.

The chain is built from TRBV20-1 and TRBJ2-1; 10 bases are shared with TRBD2. Germline V gene sequence: CDR1 DFQATT, CDR2 SNEGSKA (reference sequence). The CDR3 runs to 14 residues. V lost 5 bases and J lost 4; bases outside the gene matches: 5. DNA of the CDR3: TGCAGTGCTGGACCTAGCGGGGGTTACAATGAGCAGTTCTTC. Protein product: CSAGPSGGYNEQFF.